This is a list of T cell receptor beta chains from one sample in a study of tumor and adjacent non-tumor tissue in lung cancer. In TCRdb, the multiplex PCR reads were re-called with MiXCR into one record per CDR3 protein. The table includes 60,000 to 90,000 distinct CDR3 sequences, roughly 70% detected once. Sequencing was performed on distant non-tumor lung tissue. The receptors were gathered from a woman between 45 and 65 years old with non-small cell lung cancer. CDR3s include the opening cysteine and the closing phenylalanine or tryptophan. D genes are given only for firm matches. Clone sizes are given selectively: once, few, many, or a class where the clone is expanded.

.	TRBV4-1	.	TRBJ1-1	CTSSQDLYKGNTEAFF	TGCACCAGCAGCCAGGATCTCTACAAGGGGAACACTGAAGCTTTCTTT
.	TRBV4-1	.	TRBJ2-5	CASNQCGRGGERETQYF	TGTGCCAGCAACCAATGTGGCAGGGGAGGGGAAAGAGAGACCCAGTACTTC
.	TRBV11-2	.	TRBJ2-3	CASGFQGGGDDTQYF	TGTGCCAGCGGATTCCAGGGCGGCGGAGACGATACGCAGTATTTT
.	TRBV11-2	.	TRBJ1-4	CASSLDLWGSLLF	TGTGCAAGCAGTTTAGATCTATGGGGATCTCTACTTTTT
.	TRBV11-2	.	TRBJ2-2	CASSKNWDKGELFF	TGTGCCAGCAGCAAAAACTGGGACAAGGGGGAGCTGTTTTTC
.	TRBV6-5	.	TRBJ1-3	CVGGQAGPGNTIYF	TGTGTCGGCGGCCAAGCAGGGCCAGGAAACACCATATATTTT
many	TRBV12-3/TRBV12-4	TRBD1	TRBJ2-5	CASTPTGGGETQYF	TGTGCCAGCACACCCACAGGGGGCGGTGAGACCCAGTACTTC
.	TRBV6-1	.	TRBJ2-5	CASSGPSGHPMETQYF	TGTGCCAGCAGTGGACCCTCGGGACACCCGATGGAGACCCAGTACTTC
.	TRBV4-2	.	TRBJ2-2	CASSQNVNSNTGELFF	TGTGCCAGTAGCCAAAATGTGAACTCGAACACCGGGGAGCTGTTTTTT
.	TRBV28	.	TRBJ2-7	CASSDPVSYEQYF	TGTGCCAGCAGCGATCCAGTGTCCTACGAGCAGTACTTC
.	TRBV20-1	.	TRBJ2-1	CSASGRYSYNEHLF	TGCAGTGCTAGCGGGCGGTACTCCTACAATGAGCATCTCTTC
many	TRBV10-3	TRBD1	TRBJ1-2	CAISESTGVDGYTF	TGTGCCATCAGTGAGTCGACAGGGGTGGATGGCTACACCTTC
.	TRBV29-1	.	TRBJ2-2	CRVLSQGRTGELFF	TGCAGAGTTTTAAGCCAGGGGCGGACCGGGGAGCTGTTTTTT
.	TRBV6-1	TRBD2	TRBJ2-4	CASKREGTPLLAKNIQYF	TGTGCCAGCAAGCGGGAGGGGACCCCCCTTCTAGCCAAAAACATTCAGTACTTC